The 32 T cell receptor beta chains given below trace back to one sample, sequenced in a study of blood T cell repertoires in COVID-19. Here immunoSEQ multiplex PCR was the method, and the copy in TCRdb shows in-frame clones only, minus some. The sample holds 150,000 to 180,000 clones, 75% to 95% seen once. Material for sequencing was peripheral blood. The origin of the receptors is a middle-aged man with acute or convalescent COVID-19.

This chain connects TRBV19 to TRBJ1-1; TRBD1 matches 9 bases. CDR3 length equals 14 residues. Germline CDR1 is LNHDA and CDR2 is SQIVND (reference sequence). V lost 6 bases and J lost 3; bases outside the gene matches: 5. This chain's CDR3 is CASRMTGGDTEAFF. The CDR3, as DNA: TGTGCCAGTAGGATGACAGGGGGAGACACTGAAGCTTTCTTT.

The count of this clone is one. This chain uses TRBV27 with TRBJ2-1; 9 bases map to TRBD2. The germline V gene encodes CDR1 MNHEY and CDR2 SMNVEV (reference sequence). The length of the CDR3 is 18 residues. V lost 4 bases to trimming and J lost 8 bases; unmatched junction nucleotides: 18. In DNA, the CDR3 is TGTGCCAGCAGTTCCCCAAGATATAGCGGGAGTTGGCTCCATGAGCAGTTCTTC. It is translated as CASSSPRYSGSWLHEQFF.

The chain employs TRBV4-1 and TRBJ1-1; D not resolved. From germline, CDR1 is MGHRA and CDR2 YSYEKL. Trimming pared 1 base from V and 4 bases from J, leaving 7 bases between. This CDR3 is built from 13 residues. The CDR3 sequence: CASSQGLITEAFF. In DNA, the CDR3 is TGCGCCAGCAGCCAAGGTTTAATCACTGAAGCTTTCTTT.

The table lists this clone with a count of one. The V and J genes are TRBV5-1 and TRBJ2-1; no clear D. The V end lost 1 base, the J end lost 2 bases, and 13 bases lay between the germline ends. The CDR3 runs to 16 residues. Germline CDR1 SGHRS, CDR2 YFSETQ. The CDR3 sequence: CASSLSSVRTYNEQFF. CDR3 sequence (DNA): TGCGCCAGCAGCTTGAGTTCCGTGAGAACCTACAATGAGCAGTTCTTC.

The chain uses TRBV5-1 and TRBJ2-7, with 9 nucleotides matching TRBD2. After removal of 0 bases from V and 0 bases from J, the junction contained 1 base not matched to a gene. CDR3 length equals 15 residues. Germline V CDR1 and CDR2: SGHRS, YFSETQ. In DNA, the CDR3 is TGCGCCAGCAGCTTGGTTAGCGGGAGCTCCTACGAGCAGTACTTC. It is translated as CASSLVSGSSYEQYF. Complete variable domain (other parts from reference TRBV5-1 and TRBJ2-7): KAGVTQTPRYLIKTRGQQVTLSCSPISGHRSVSWYQQTPGQGLQFLFEYFSETQRNKGNFPGRFSGRQFSNSRSEMNVSTLELGDSALYLCASSLVSGSSYEQYFGPGTRLTVT.

V usage is TRBV27 and J usage is TRBJ2-3; D is possibly TRBD2 (6 bases). The germline V and J ends were trimmed by 0 bases and 9 bases, with 10 bases remaining between them. This CDR3 has 13 amino acids. Looked up from germline, CDR1 is MNHEY and CDR2 is SMNVEV (reference sequence). The CDR3 bases are TGTGCCAGCAGTTTATCGACGGGAGCGACGCAGTATTTT. This translates into CASSLSTGATQYF.

The rearrangement uses TRBV9 and TRBJ2-6; 7 nucleotides agree with TRBD1. V trimming: 4 bases; J trimming: 0 bases; junction bases outside the gene matches: 4. Per germline, CDR1 SGDLS and CDR2 YYNGEE. This CDR3 has 16 residues. For the CDR3, the DNA is TGTGCCAGCAGCTCGGACAGGTCCTCTGGGGCCAACGTCCTGACTTTC. Translating gives CASSSDRSSGANVLTF.

This rearrangement joins TRBV5-6 to TRBJ1-1; 9 bases fit TRBD1. Germline V gene sequence: CDR1 SGHDT, CDR2 YYEEEE. This CDR3 has 16 residues. The V segment lost 4 bases and the J segment 0 bases; nucleotides outside the gene matches: 7. The CDR3 sequence is CASSRGTGRMNTEAFF. The CDR3 nucleotides are TGTGCCAGCAGCCGCGGGACAGGGAGAATGAACACTGAAGCTTTCTTT.

Here the CDR3 reads CASSGSAGRAEAFF. As DNA, the CDR3 is TGTGCCAGCAGCGGTAGTGCAGGGAGGGCTGAAGCTTTCTTT. V and J are TRBV7-2 and TRBJ1-1; tentatively, D is TRBD1 (5 bases). V shed 5 bases and J shed 6 bases, with 16 bases lying between them. The germline V gene encodes CDR1 SGHTA and CDR2 FQGNSA. The length of the CDR3 is 14 residues.

The J gene is TRBJ2-3, the V gene TRBV7-8; D is unclear. The CDR3 has 15 amino acids. Germline loops: CDR1 SGHVS, CDR2 FQNEAQ. The V and J ends lost 5 bases and 1 base respectively, with 13 bases between them. The CDR3 bases are TGTGCCAGCAGCCTGACTTGGCGGCGCACAGATACGCAGTATTTT. This translates into CASSLTWRRTDTQYF.

This clone has a single count. The chain has TRBV18 and TRBJ2-5, with D perhaps matching TRBD1 (6 bases). The germline gives CDR1 KGHSH, CDR2 LQKENI. V lost 5 bases to trimming and J lost 7 bases, with 20 bases between them. The CDR3 is made up of 15 amino acids. This CDR3 reads CASSSGTPPTGTQYF. Here the CDR3 DNA reads TGTGCCAGCTCATCCGGGACACCGCCTACCGGGACCCAGTACTTC.

The chain uses TRBV28 and TRBJ2-7, with D perhaps matching TRBD2 (5 bases). V was trimmed by 6 bases and J by 2 bases, leaving 8 bases between them. In germline, CDR1 is MDHEN, CDR2 SYDVKM. The CDR3 is 12 residues long. The CDR3 nucleotides read TGTGCCAGCAGCCTCGGGGCCTACGAGCAGTACTTC. It translates to CASSLGAYEQYF.

The DNA of the CDR3 is TGTGCCAGCAGCTTAGGGGGACGGTATAGCAATCAGCCCCAGCATTTT. Protein: CASSLGGRYSNQPQHF. This chain joins TRBV5-5 and TRBJ1-5; TRBD1 is a possible D gene (6 bases). Germline V gene data show CDR1 as SGHKS and CDR2 as YYEKEE (reference sequence). The CDR3 sequence is 16 residues long. Deletions cut 2 bases from V and 0 bases from J, with 12 bases between.

This sequence joins TRBV3-1 (or the pseudogene TRBV3-2) and TRBJ2-3; TRBD2 matches 7 bases. This CDR3 has 16 amino acids. The ends lost 1 base at V and 2 bases at J; junction bases unmatched: 6. Germline V gene lookup returns CDR1 LGHDT and CDR2 YNNKEL (reference sequence). As DNA, the CDR3 is TGTGCCAGCAGCCAAGCGACGGGGGGTAACACAGATACGCAGTATTTT. Translation: CASSQATGGNTDTQYF.

The rearrangement links TRBV11-2 to TRBJ1-4; possible D gene TRBD1, 6 bases. This CDR3 region has 17 residues. CDR1 and CDR2 from the germline V gene are SGHAT and FQNNGV. V was shortened by 1 base and J by 7 bases, with 19 bases between the two germline ends. In DNA form, the CDR3 reads TGTGCCAGCAGCTTAGGCGGCGGGGGCGCGTGGGGTGAAAAACTGTTTTTT. Translation: CASSLGGGGAWGEKLFF. The full variable domain, its missing parts supplied by reference TRBV11-2 and TRBJ1-4, is EAGVAQSPRYKIIEKRQSVAFWCNPISGHATLYWYQQILGQGPKLLIQFQNNGVVDDSQLPKDRFSAERLKGVDSTLKIQPAKLEDSAVYLCASSLGGGGAWGEKLFFGSGTQLSVL.

The chain has TRBV19 and TRBJ1-5, with 7 positions matching TRBD1. This CDR3 region has 16 residues. Per the germline V gene, CDR1 is LNHDA and CDR2 is SQIVND (reference sequence). V shed 3 bases, J shed 4 bases, and the junction held 9 bases outside the gene matches. This CDR3 is CASSIEGARGNQPQHF. The CDR3 DNA follows: TGTGCCAGTAGTATTGAGGGGGCAAGGGGGAATCAGCCCCAGCATTTT. Variable domain in full (rest from reference TRBV19 and TRBJ1-5): DGGITQSPKYLFRKEGQNVTLSCEQNLNHDAMYWYRQDPGQGLRLIYYSQIVNDFQKGDIAEGYSVSREKKESFPLTVTSAQKNPTAFYLCASSIEGARGNQPQHFGDGTRLSIL.

The V call is TRBV6-4, the J call TRBJ2-4; TRBD2 might be the D (7 bases). The V end was cut by 1 base, the J end by 0 bases, with 13 bases between. The CDR3 runs to 17 residues. The V gene's germline CDR1 is MRHNA and CDR2 SNTAGT. The CDR3 DNA reads TGTGCCAGCAGTGACTGGGGGGGCGTAATAGCCAAAAACATTCAGTACTTC. This translates into CASSDWGGVIAKNIQYF.

The gene calls are TRBV6-5 and TRBJ1-6, with D maybe TRBD1 (6 bases). The V gene's germline CDR1 is MNHEY and CDR2 SVGAGI. This CDR3 is 15 amino acids long. The V and J ends lost 5 bases and 10 bases respectively, with 18 bases between them. The CDR3 nucleotides read TGTGCCAGCAGTCGTACCGAGATAGGGGGATCACCCCTCCACTTT. Its translation: CASSRTEIGGSPLHF.

V and J are TRBV5-1 and TRBJ2-2; a possible D gene is TRBD2 (5 bases). Trimming took off 1 base at V and 2 bases at J, with 9 bases between the two ends. The germline V gene has CDR1 SGHRS and CDR2 YFSETQ. This CDR3 contains 15 residues. The CDR3 here is CASSLSGINTGELFF. The CDR3, as DNA: TGCGCCAGCAGCTTGTCGGGGATAAACACCGGGGAGCTGTTTTTT.

The J gene is TRBJ2-1, the V gene TRBV7-9; 7 positions match TRBD1. The V segment lost 5 bases and the J segment 1 base; nucleotides outside the gene matches: 2. Germline V gene sequence: CDR1 SEHNR, CDR2 FQNEAQ (reference sequence). CDR3 length: 14 amino acids. The CDR3 loop is CASSDRESYNEQFF. CDR3 DNA sequence: TGTGCCAGCAGCGACAGGGAGTCCTACAATGAGCAGTTCTTC.

This chain joins TRBV3-1 (or the pseudogene TRBV3-2) and TRBJ1-2; the D is unclear. With 1 base removed from V and 8 bases from J, the gap between germline ends came to 5 bases. Germline CDR1 reads LGHDT; CDR2 reads YNNKEL (reference sequence). The CDR3 covers 11 residues. Here the CDR3 reads CASSQVAGYTF. CDR3 in DNA: TGTGCCAGCAGCCAAGTGGCCGGCTACACCTTC.

This chain uses TRBV11-2 with TRBJ2-5; D might be TRBD2 (6 bases). V was cut by 1 base and J by 4 bases, with 10 bases left in between. The length of the CDR3 is 14 residues. Germline assignment: CDR1 SGHAT and CDR2 FQNNGV. As DNA, the CDR3 is TGTGCCAGCAGCTTAGCGGGAGTAGCAGAGACCCAGTACTTC. Its translation: CASSLAGVAETQYF.

J is TRBJ1-3 and V is TRBV6-5; no clear D. Germline loops: CDR1 MNHEY, CDR2 SVGAGI. This CDR3 is 15 amino acids long. The germline V and J ends were trimmed by 6 bases and 0 bases, with 12 bases remaining between them. The CDR3 region is CASRISRLSGNTIYF. The CDR3 bases are TGTGCCAGCAGGATAAGCAGGCTCTCTGGAAACACCATATATTTT.

CDR3 in amino acids: CARQMEGPEQYV. The CDR3 DNA reads TGTGCCAGGCAGATGGAGGGCCCCGAGCAGTACGTC. The genes are TRBV21-1 and TRBJ2-7; TRBD2, the table's D call, lacks a check against the DNA. TRBV21-1 constitutes a pseudogene. This CDR3 has 12 residues.

CDR3: CASSQRGGNTEAFF. In DNA form, the CDR3 reads TGTGCCAGCAGCCAGAGGGGGGGCAACACTGAAGCTTTCTTT. V and J are TRBV14 and TRBJ1-1, with D possibly matching TRBD1 (6 bases). The V gene lost 3 bases and the J gene lost 2 bases, with 10 bases spanning the gap. Germline assignment: CDR1 SGHDN and CDR2 FVKESK. The CDR3 sequence is 14 residues long.

J is TRBJ1-6 and V is TRBV7-2; D is unresolved. V was shortened by 0 bases and J by 10 bases, with 13 bases between the two germline ends. The CDR3 sequence is 15 residues long. The germline V gene encodes CDR1 SGHTA and CDR2 FQGNSA. The CDR3 protein is CASSLAGGRESPLHF. The CDR3 DNA reads as TGTGCCAGCAGCTTAGCTGGTGGACGGGAATCACCCCTCCACTTT. The complete variable domain, with remaining parts taken from reference TRBV7-2 and TRBJ1-6, reads GAGVSQSPSNKVTEKGKDVELRCDPISGHTALYWYRQSLGQGLEFLIYFQGNSAPDKSGLPSDRFSAERTGGSVSTLTIQRTQQEDSAVYLCASSLAGGRESPLHFGNGTRLTVT.

The chain uses TRBV7-9 and TRBJ2-5, with D uncertain. There are 11 residues in the CDR3. The V end lost 5 bases, the J end lost 1 base, and 2 bases lay between the germline ends. The germline gives CDR1 SEHNR, CDR2 FQNEAQ (reference sequence). CDR3 amino acids: CASSLQETQYF. The CDR3 DNA reads as TGTGCCAGCAGCCTCCAAGAGACCCAGTACTTC. Supplemented by reference TRBV7-9 and TRBJ2-5, the full variable domain reads DTGVSQNPRHKITKRGQNVTFRCDPISEHNRLYWYRQTLGQGPEFLTYFQNEAQLEKSRLLSDRFSAERPKGSFSTLEIQRTEQGDSAMYLCASSLQETQYFGPGTRLLVL.

J is TRBJ1-6 and V is TRBV11-2, with 10 bases lining up with TRBD1. V lost 4 bases and J lost 7; bases outside the gene matches: 1. Germline lookup yields CDR1 SGHAT and CDR2 FQNNGV. This CDR3 contains 14 residues. CDR3 region: CASSWTGGNSPLHF. The CDR3 region has the DNA TGTGCCAGCAGCTGGACAGGGGGAAATTCACCCCTCCACTTT.

The chain combines TRBV5-4 with TRBJ1-1, with D tentatively TRBD1 (5 bases). With 0 bases removed from V and 2 bases from J, the gap between germline ends came to 8 bases. Germline CDR1 is SGHNT and CDR2 is YYREEE (reference sequence). CDR3 length: 14 amino acids. CDR3 residues: CASSLGRGNTEAFF. In DNA form, the CDR3 reads TGTGCCAGCAGCTTGGGTAGGGGAAACACTGAAGCTTTCTTT.

Here the CDR3 reads CASSMDLGYGYTF. CDR3 DNA: TGTGCCAGCAGCATGGACTTAGGGTATGGCTACACCTTC. The chain carries TRBV7-2 and TRBJ1-2; D gene ambiguous. Trimming cost V 5 bases and J 5 bases, with 12 bases left between them. The CDR3 is made up of 13 amino acids. The germline V gene encodes CDR1 SGHTA and CDR2 FQGNSA.

The rearrangement uses TRBV6-1 and TRBJ2-5, with a tentative D call TRBD2 (7 bases). There are 15 residues in the CDR3. Germline lookup yields CDR1 MNHNS and CDR2 SASEGT. The V end lost 2 bases, the J end lost 5 bases, and 15 bases lay between the germline ends. CDR3 DNA: TGTGCCAGCAGTGAATGGGGGGGCCCCCTGGAGACCCAGTACTTC. Protein sequence: CASSEWGGPLETQYF.

The chain recombines TRBV9 with TRBJ1-6; 9 bases match TRBD1. The V gene's germline CDR1 is SGDLS and CDR2 YYNGEE. This CDR3 region has 17 residues. V was clipped by 4 bases and J by 1 base; unmatched bases: 6. The CDR3 DNA reads TGTGCCAGCAGCCCCCGGACAGGGGAGTCCTATAATTCACCCCTCCACTTT. It yields the protein CASSPRTGESYNSPLHF.